A selection of T cell receptor beta chains follows, all from one sample in a study of shared clonotypes between healthy human individuals. Produced via immunoSEQ multiplex PCR; TCRdb's table is partial and in-frame only. The data hold around 600,000 clones, with more than 95% observed a single time. Sequenced sample: naive CD4+ T cells sorted from blood. The receptor set was obtained from a woman between 25 and 40 years old in good health. Each CDR3 is given with its conserved first and last residue. Each record gives: V gene, D gene, clone size, J gene, CDR3 protein, CDR3 DNA. A D gene is named only where the DNA matches it firmly. Clone size, where shown, is once, few, many, or a class for clones that have expanded.

>TRBV6-1|NA|NA|TRBJ2-5
CASSGLYGGGDATQYF
TGTGCCAGCAGTGGGCTTTACGGGGGCGGGGACGCGACCCAGTACTTC
>TRBV5-1|TRBD1|NA|TRBJ2-7
CASSPQGDSYEQYF
TGCGCCAGCAGCCCACAGGGGGACTCCTACGAGCAGTACTTC
>TRBV10-3|NA|NA|TRBJ2-2
CAISESGRSTGELFF
TGTGCCATCAGTGAGTCTGGGAGGAGCACCGGGGAGCTGTTTTTT
>TRBV5-1|TRBD2|once|TRBJ2-7
CASSSITLSGRPTYEQYF
TGCGCCAGCAGCTCCATCACCCTAAGCGGGAGGCCTACCTACGAGCAGTACTTC
>TRBV6-5|NA|NA|TRBJ1-1
CASSTTQLRATEAFF
TGTGCCAGCAGTACTACCCAACTCCGGGCCACTGAAGCTTTCTTT
>TRBV29-1|TRBD1|once|TRBJ1-2
CSVELRQGSYGYTF
TGCAGCGTTGAACTGAGACAGGGATCCTATGGCTACACCTTC
>TRBV28|NA|once|TRBJ1-4
CASSLGGEATNEKLFF
TGTGCCAGCAGTTTAGGGGGGGAGGCAACTAATGAAAAACTGTTTTTT
>TRBV5-1|TRBD2|NA|TRBJ2-7
CASSFLEAGAYEQYF
TGTGCCAGCAGCTTCCTTGAAGCGGGAGCCTACGAGCAGTACTTC
>TRBV27|NA|NA|TRBJ2-3
CASSSRTTAADTQYF
TGTGCCAGCAGTTCCAGGACAACCGCAGCAGATACGCAGTATTTT
>TRBV4-1|TRBD2|NA|TRBJ2-1
CASSRLAGGSYNEQFF
TGCGCCAGCAGCCGACTAGCGGGAGGGTCCTACAATGAGCAGTTCTTC
>TRBV19|NA|NA|TRBJ1-2
CASRLAGANYGYTF
TGTGCCAGTAGATTGGCAGGAGCTAACTATGGCTACACCTTC
>TRBV7-9|NA|NA|TRBJ2-7
CASSLPAGKGSSYEQYF
TGTGCCAGCAGCCTCCCGGCAGGGAAGGGGAGCTCCTACGAGCAGTACTTC
>TRBV28|NA|once|TRBJ1-1
CASTPPVPRGDTEAFF
TGTGCCAGCACCCCCCCAGTACCCCGGGGGGACACTGAAGCTTTCTTT
>TRBV7-8|TRBD1|NA|TRBJ2-7
CASSSPGTANYEQYF
TGTGCCAGCAGCTCCCCCGGGACAGCAAACTACGAGCAGTACTTC
>TRBV10-3|TRBD1|NA|TRBJ2-5
CAISAGDRDSETQYF
TGTGCCATCAGTGCTGGGGACAGGGATTCAGAGACCCAGTACTTC
>TRBV9|NA|NA|TRBJ2-1
CASSVESGSYNEQFF
TGTGCCAGCAGCGTAGAGAGCGGCTCCTACAATGAGCAGTTCTTC
>TRBV6-1|NA|NA|TRBJ2-1
CASISSYNEQFF
TGTGCCAGCATTAGCAGTTACAATGAGCAGTTCTTC
>TRBV2|NA|NA|TRBJ1-5
CATTLGNQPQHF
TGTGCCACCACGTTGGGCAATCAGCCCCAGCATTTT
>TRBV18|NA|NA|TRBJ1-4
CASSPRVGAPSEKLFF
TGTGCCAGCTCACCACGGGTTGGGGCGCCGTCCGAAAAACTGTTTTTT
>TRBV18|NA|NA|TRBJ1-5
CASSPGYSNQPQHF
TGTGCCAGCTCACCAGGTTATAGCAATCAGCCCCAGCATTTT
>TRBV6-5|NA|NA|TRBJ1-1
CASSWTGTNTEAFF
TGTGCCAGCAGTTGGACCGGGACGAACACTGAAGCTTTCTTT
>TRBV2|NA|NA|TRBJ1-5
CASSEEGLPGQPQHF
TGTGCCAGCAGTGAAGAGGGGCTCCCGGGGCAGCCCCAGCATTTT
>TRBV6-1|NA|once|TRBJ1-2
CASSEAGAALYGYTF
TGTGCCAGCAGTGAAGCGGGGGCAGCTCTCTATGGCTACACCTTC
>TRBV27|NA|NA|TRBJ1-5
CASSLKGGTFYSNQPQHF
TGTGCCAGCAGTTTGAAGGGGGGGACATTTTATAGCAATCAGCCCCAGCATTTT
>TRBV18|NA|NA|TRBJ2-2
CASSPTTGDHGELFF
TGTGCCAGCTCACCGACTACTGGGGACCACGGGGAGCTGTTTTTT
>TRBV28|NA|once|TRBJ1-2
CASVTSTRIGEAYGYTF
TGTGCCAGCGTCACTTCAACGCGGATAGGCGAGGCCTATGGCTACACCTTC
>TRBV7-6|TRBD2|NA|TRBJ2-7
CASSSSGSSYEQYF
TGTGCCAGCAGTTCTAGCGGGAGCTCCTACGAGCAGTACTTC
>TRBV9|NA|NA|TRBJ1-5
CASSVDEGSDQPQHF
TGTGCCAGCAGCGTAGACGAGGGTAGCGATCAGCCCCAGCATTTT
>TRBV27|TRBD2|NA|TRBJ2-1
CASSPAGVRWWFF
TGTGCCAGCAGTCCAGCGGGAGTGCGGTGGTGGTTCTTC
>TRBV7-9|TRBD2|NA|TRBJ2-2
CASSFLAGNGELFF
TGTGCCAGCAGTTTTTTAGCGGGAAACGGGGAGCTGTTTTTT
>TRBV5-6|NA|NA|TRBJ1-6
CASSFFAGANSPLHF
TGTGCCAGCAGCTTTTTCGCAGGAGCCAATTCACCCCTCCACTTT
>TRBV10-3|TRBD1|NA|TRBJ2-7
CAIRKTGSEQYF
TGTGCCATCAGAAAGACAGGGAGCGAGCAGTACTTC
>TRBV6-5|NA|NA|TRBJ2-7
CASSSPPYEQYF
TGTGCCAGCAGTTCCCCTCCCTACGAGCAGTACTTC
>TRBV2|TRBD2|NA|TRBJ2-3
CASPVGTSGRNTDTQYF
TGTGCCAGCCCGGTCGGGACTAGCGGGAGAAATACAGATACGCAGTATTTT
>TRBV9|TRBD1|NA|TRBJ2-5
CASSPRTGVETQYF
TGTGCCAGCAGCCCACGGACAGGGGTAGAGACCCAGTACTTC
>TRBV5-4|NA|NA|TRBJ2-5
CASSLQGPETQYF
TGTGCCAGCAGCTTACAGGGCCCAGAGACCCAGTACTTC
>TRBV28|NA|NA|TRBJ2-6
CASTSLGGSSGANVLTF
TGTGCCAGCACTTCACTAGGGGGAAGCTCTGGGGCCAACGTCCTGACTTTC
>TRBV10-3|TRBD2|NA|TRBJ2-5
CAIRRTSGSETQYF
TGTGCCATCAGAAGGACTAGCGGGAGTGAGACCCAGTACTTC
>TRBV6-1|NA|NA|TRBJ2-5
CASSEVTQETQYF
TGTGCCAGCAGTGAAGTTACGCAAGAGACCCAGTACTTC
>TRBV6-6|NA|NA|TRBJ2-1
CAIRSSSGYNEQFF
TGTGCCATCCGAAGCAGTTCGGGATACAATGAGCAGTTCTTC
>TRBV5-1|NA|NA|TRBJ1-1
CASSDLRFGWHTEAFF
TGCGCCAGCAGCGACCTTCGTTTTGGATGGCACACTGAAGCTTTCTTT
>TRBV5-1|TRBD1|once|TRBJ2-3
CASSLPGQGVGGTDTQYF
TGCGCCAGCAGCTTGCCGGGACAGGGTGTTGGGGGCACAGATACGCAGTATTTT